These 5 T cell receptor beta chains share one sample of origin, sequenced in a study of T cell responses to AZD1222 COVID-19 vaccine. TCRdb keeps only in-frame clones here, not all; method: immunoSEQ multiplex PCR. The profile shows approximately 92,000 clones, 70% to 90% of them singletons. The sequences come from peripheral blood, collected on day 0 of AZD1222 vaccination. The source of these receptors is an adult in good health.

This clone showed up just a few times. CDR3 region: CSASGTGGAVSPLHF. CDR3 sequence (DNA): TGCAGTGCTAGTGGGACAGGGGGCGCGGTTTCACCCCTCCACTTT. V is TRBV20-1 and J is TRBJ1-6; TRBD1 agrees at 12 bases. The CDR3 is made up of 15 amino acids. V lost 3 bases to trimming and J lost 9 bases; unmatched junction nucleotides: 6. Germline V gene lookup returns CDR1 DFQATT and CDR2 SNEGSKA (reference sequence).

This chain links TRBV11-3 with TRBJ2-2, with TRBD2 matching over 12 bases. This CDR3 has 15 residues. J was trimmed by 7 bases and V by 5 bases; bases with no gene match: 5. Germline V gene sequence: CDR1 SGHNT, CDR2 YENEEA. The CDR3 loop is CASSTTSGSLGELFF. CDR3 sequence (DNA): TGTGCCAGCAGCACGACTAGCGGGAGTCTCGGGGAGCTGTTTTTT.

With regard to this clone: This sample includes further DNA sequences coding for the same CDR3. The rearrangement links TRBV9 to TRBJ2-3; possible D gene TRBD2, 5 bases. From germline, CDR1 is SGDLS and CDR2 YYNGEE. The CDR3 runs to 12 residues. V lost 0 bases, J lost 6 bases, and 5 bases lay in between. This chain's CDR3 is CASSVGGDTQYF. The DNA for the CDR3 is TGTGCCAGCAGCGTAGGAGGGGATACGCAGTATTTT.

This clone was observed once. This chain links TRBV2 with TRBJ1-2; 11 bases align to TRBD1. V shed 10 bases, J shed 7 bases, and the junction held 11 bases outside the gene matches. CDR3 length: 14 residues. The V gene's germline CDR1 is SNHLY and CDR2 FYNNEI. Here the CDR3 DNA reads TGTGCCACCCCCCCCGGGGACAGGGGGTTTGGCTACACCTTC. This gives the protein CATPPGDRGFGYTF.

This CDR3 reads CASSPGDRGKNEKLFF. CDR3 bases: TGTGCCAGCAGCCCGGGTGACAGGGGGAAAAATGAAAAACTGTTTTTT. V usage is TRBV7-2 and J usage is TRBJ1-4; 9 nucleotides match TRBD1. CDR1 is SGHTA and CDR2 is FQGNSA in the germline V gene. V lost 5 bases, J lost 5 bases, and 9 bases stayed unmatched. The CDR3 sequence is 16 residues long.